The clone carrying this TCR beta chain was seen repeatedly, ten times or more. As yet, its antigen is unknown. Germline loops: CDR1 LNHNV, CDR2 YYDKDF (reference sequence). Trimming took off 0 bases at V and 3 bases at J, with 9 bases between the two ends. The CDR3 is 15 amino acids. Template switching, a step in the protocol, added a universal primer site, and cDNA carried unique molecular identifiers. From the 5' RACE reads, TCRdb called clonotypes with MiXCR, one entry per CDR3 protein. The table lists nearly 650,000 distinct CDR3 sequences, under 8.5% of them singletons. This record comes from a study of identical twins. Findings and limits, study-wide: In cord blood, abundant beta clonotypes had fewer insertions; memory showed no trend.

These same records also appear under a second study, on yellow fever vaccine responses in identical twins.

This chain links TRBV15 with TRBJ1-3; D ambiguous. Specimen: PBMCs. This receptor was taken from a woman aged 18-30 years in good health. The CDR3 reads CATSRDRLVGNTIYF. CDR3 sequence (DNA): TGTGCCACCAGCAGAGATCGTTTGGTTGGAAACACCATATATTTT.